The 26 T cell receptor beta chains below all came from one sample that was sequenced in a study of T cells in Graves' hyperthyroidism and ophthalmopathy. TCR beta CDR3 regions were amplified from RNA. An initial round of RT-PCR targeting the TCR CDR3 relied on the HTBI primer set. TCRdb reanalysed the multiplex PCR reads using MiXCR and keeps one entry per CDR3 protein. The sample has 700,000 or so distinct CDR3 sequences, about 14% seen once. Sequencing was performed on blood. Every receptor here comes from a woman aged 50 to 60 with Graves' ophthalmopathy.

The gene calls are TRBV12-3 or TRBV12-4 and TRBJ1-4; D gene ambiguous. With 6 bases removed from V and 8 bases from J, the gap between germline ends came to 13 bases. This CDR3 has 13 amino acids. The CDR3 DNA reads as TGTGCCAGCAGCCTTGACATTGGCGAAAAACTGTTTTTT. Encoded protein: CASSLDIGEKLFF.

The chain joins TRBV20-1 to TRBJ2-4; TRBD2 aligns across 8 bases. In germline, CDR1 is DFQATT, CDR2 SNEGSKA (reference sequence). The V and J ends lost 1 base and 6 bases, in that order; junction bases with no gene match: 8. The CDR3 sequence is 15 residues long. The CDR3 DNA reads TGCAGTGCTAGAGGGGAAACTAGCGGAGCAAACATTCAGTACTTC. Protein: CSARGETSGANIQYF.

Concerning this clonotype: This clone may be a read error of a much larger clone one base away. This chain joins TRBV7-3 and TRBJ2-3, with D unresolved. V lost 2 bases, J lost 0 bases, and 9 bases lay in between. This CDR3 has 15 amino acids. The germline V gene has CDR1 SGHTA and CDR2 FQGTGA. The DNA for the CDR3 is TGTGCCAGCAGCTTAGCGGAAGATAGCACAGATACGCAGTATTTT. Amino acids: CASSLAEDSTDTQYF.

This clonotype was seen at least ten times. The chain links TRBV28 to TRBJ2-1; the D is unclear. This CDR3 spans 12 amino acids. Germline V CDR1 and CDR2: MDHEN, SYDVKM. The V gene lost 6 bases and the J gene lost 2 bases, with 5 bases spanning the gap. The CDR3 DNA reads TGTGCCAGCAGACTTACCTACAATGAGCAGTTCTTC. Its translation is CASRLTYNEQFF.

Only a few counts were recorded for this clonotype. The DNA of the CDR3 is TGTGCCAGCAGCTCGAAGGCGGGACTAGCCTACAATGAGCAGTTCTTC. It specifies CASSSKAGLAYNEQFF. The genes are TRBV7-2 and TRBJ2-1; 8 bases are shared with TRBD2. V trimming: 4 bases; J trimming: 2 bases; junction bases outside the gene matches: 7. The CDR3 contains 16 residues. Germline V gene lookup returns CDR1 SGHTA and CDR2 FQGNSA.

This clonotype was counted many times. The chain links TRBV9 to TRBJ2-1; TRBD2 agrees at 7 bases. Germline trimming cut 0 bases from V and 10 bases from J; bases unmatched to any gene: 4. Germline CDR1 is SGDLS and CDR2 is YYNGEE. The CDR3 length is 13 residues. The CDR3 loop is CASSVGGAGEQFF. The DNA of the CDR3 is TGTGCCAGCAGCGTAGGGGGAGCGGGGGAGCAGTTCTTC.

This clonotype appeared many times. The genes are TRBV30 and TRBJ1-2, with 7 bases aligning to TRBD1. Looked up from germline, CDR1 is GTSNPN and CDR2 is SVGIG (reference sequence). CDR3 length: 12 amino acids. Here the CDR3 reads CARDSRSYGYTF. In nucleotides, the CDR3 is TGTGCTCGGGACAGCAGATCCTATGGCTACACCTTC.

This clonotype was seen ten or more times. This chain connects TRBV24-1 to TRBJ1-5; 8 positions match TRBD1. This CDR3 contains 16 residues. Germline CDR1 and CDR2: KGHDR and SFDVKD. With V trimmed by 4 bases and J by 7 bases, 11 bases remained unmatched. Here the CDR3 reads CATSEGTRGLNQPQHF. The DNA for the CDR3 is TGTGCCACCAGTGAGGGGACCAGGGGGCTTAACCAGCCCCAGCATTTT.

For this clonotype: With a much larger clone just one base away, this may be a read error. The CDR3 is CASSLGSGAGSYNEQFF. Written as DNA, the CDR3 is TGTGCCAGCAGCTTAGGGTCTGGGGCGGGGTCCTACAATGAGCAGTTCTTC. The rearrangement uses TRBV7-9 and TRBJ2-1, with D maybe TRBD2 (6 bases). Germline CDR1 and CDR2: SEHNR and FQNEAQ (reference sequence). The length of the CDR3 is 17 residues. Trimming stripped 1 base from V and 1 base from J, with 14 bases between. Combining the CDR3 with reference TRBV7-9 and TRBJ2-1 gives the whole variable domain DTGVSQNPRHKITKRGQNVTFRCDPISEHNRLYWYRQTLGQGPEFLTYFQNEAQLEKSRLLSDRFSAERPKGSFSTLEIQRTEQGDSAMYLCASSLGSGAGSYNEQFFGPGTRLTVL.

This clonotype showed up just a few times. The J gene is TRBJ2-2, the V gene TRBV5-4; 14 nucleotides line up with TRBD2. CDR3 length: 16 residues. V trimming: 4 bases; J trimming: 7 bases; junction bases outside the gene matches: 6. Looked up from germline, CDR1 is SGHNT and CDR2 is YYREEE (reference sequence). The CDR3 loop is CASSPGLAGVNGELFF. CDR3 nucleotides: TGTGCCAGCAGCCCGGGACTAGCGGGAGTTAACGGGGAGCTGTTTTTT.

This clonotype was observed many times. The chain combines TRBV30 with TRBJ2-1; tentative D call: TRBD2 (5 bases). V lost 2 bases and J lost 8, with 16 bases in between. The length of the CDR3 is 14 residues. CDR1 is GTSNPN and CDR2 is SVGIG in the germline V gene (reference sequence). The CDR3 spells CAWSLLAGGDEQFF. The DNA for the CDR3 is TGTGCCTGGAGTCTTTTGGCGGGCGGCGATGAGCAGTTCTTC.

The sample holds a few counts of this clonotype. The CDR3 nucleotides are TGCAGTGCTAGTCCCACGGGAATGAACACTGAAGCTTTCTTT. Encoded protein: CSASPTGMNTEAFF. This sequence joins TRBV20-1 and TRBJ1-1; D gene unclear. Germline-derived CDR1 and CDR2 are DFQATT and SNEGSKA (reference sequence). V lost 3 bases to trimming and J lost 0 bases, with 11 bases between them. CDR3 length: 14 residues.

This clonotype occurred many times. The V gene is TRBV28, the J gene TRBJ2-7; D gene uncertain. The CDR3 extends over 11 amino acids. The germline gives CDR1 MDHEN, CDR2 SYDVKM. V lost 8 bases to trimming and J lost 3 bases, with 8 bases between them. For the CDR3, the DNA is TGTGCCAGCTCTATTAACTACGAGCAGTACTTC. This gives the protein CASSINYEQYF.

V is TRBV6-1 and J is TRBJ1-4; D not resolved. Germline values: CDR1 MNHNS, CDR2 SASEGT. V was clipped by 0 bases and J by 8 bases, with 4 bases between them. The CDR3 sequence is 12 residues long. The CDR3: CASSEAFEKLFF. The CDR3 region has the DNA TGTGCCAGCAGTGAAGCTTTCGAAAAACTGTTTTTT.

This clonotype was detected ten times or more. The V and J genes are TRBV5-1 and TRBJ1-2, with a weak D call TRBD1 (6 bases). The CDR3 sequence is 15 residues long. The ends were cut back, 1 base at V and 0 bases at J, with 10 bases in the middle. Germline-derived CDR1 and CDR2 are SGHRS and YFSETQ. DNA for the CDR3: TGCGCCAGCAGCTTGTTCAGGGGAGCTAACTATGGCTACACCTTC. The encoded protein is CASSLFRGANYGYTF.

The CDR3 region is CASSQQRARQETQYF. The CDR3 nucleotides are TGTGCCAGCAGCCAGCAGCGGGCCCGGCAAGAGACCCAGTACTTC. The V and J genes are TRBV7-3 and TRBJ2-5; possibly TRBD2 for D (6 bases). The V gene lost 5 bases and the J gene lost 2 bases, with 15 bases spanning the gap. There are 15 residues in the CDR3. The V gene's germline CDR1 is SGHTA and CDR2 FQGTGA.

This clonotype was recorded many times. The chain carries TRBV7-8 and TRBJ2-7; TRBD1 might be the D (5 bases). The germline V gene encodes CDR1 SGHVS and CDR2 FQNEAQ. This CDR3 comprises 14 residues. The V end lost 1 base, the J end lost 4 bases, and 11 bases lay between the germline ends. CDR3 protein: CASSLEGSGYEQYF. For the CDR3, the DNA is TGTGCCAGCAGCTTAGAAGGGTCAGGGTACGAGCAGTACTTC.

This clonotype was observed many times. This sequence joins TRBV12-3 or TRBV12-4 and TRBJ2-5; weak D call: TRBD2 (5 bases). This CDR3 region has 14 residues. Trimming took 6 bases from V and 7 from J, leaving 18 bases between them. The CDR3, as DNA: TGTGCCAGCAGACATCGGGGAGTGCTTGGGACCCAGTACTTC. Its protein product is CASRHRGVLGTQYF.

This clonotype was observed at least ten times. The chain recombines TRBV7-9 with TRBJ2-3; D is uncertain. The CDR3 extends over 13 amino acids. Germline lookup yields CDR1 SEHNR and CDR2 FQNEAQ (reference sequence). Trimming shortened V by 2 bases and J by 4 bases, and 7 bases separated the two germline ends. The DNA for the CDR3 is TGTGCCAGCAGCTTACCTCTAGCAGATACGCAGTATTTT. Its translation is CASSLPLADTQYF.

This clonotype was counted at least ten times. The V and J genes are TRBV7-9 and TRBJ2-7, with no clear D. From germline, CDR1 is SEHNR and CDR2 FQNEAQ (reference sequence). CDR3 size: 13 residues. V dropped 3 bases and J dropped 2 bases, with 8 bases sitting between them. CDR3: CASSFEAAYEQYF. The CDR3, as DNA: TGTGCCAGCAGCTTTGAGGCAGCCTACGAGCAGTACTTC.

This clonotype occurred many times. This sequence joins TRBV28 and TRBJ1-1; D is ambiguous. Germline V gene sequence: CDR1 MDHEN, CDR2 SYDVKM. The CDR3 runs to 15 residues. Between the trimmed V and J ends, which lost 3 bases and 2 bases, there was a span of 13 bases. The CDR3 is CASSFLPTANTEAFF. In DNA, the CDR3 is TGTGCCAGCAGTTTTTTACCGACGGCCAACACTGAAGCTTTCTTT. Drawing the rest from reference TRBV28 and TRBJ1-1, the complete variable domain is DVKVTQSSRYLVKRTGEKVFLECVQDMDHENMFWYRQDPGLGLRLIYFSYDVKMKEKGDIPEGYSVSREKKERFSLILESASTNQTSMYLCASSFLPTANTEAFFGQGTRLTVV.

This clonotype was detected ten times or more. The V and J genes are TRBV20-1 and TRBJ1-3, with TRBD1 as a possible D gene (6 bases). CDR1 and CDR2 from the germline V gene are DFQATT and SNEGSKA (reference sequence). The CDR3 loop spans 14 amino acids. Trimming stripped 3 bases from V and 2 bases from J, with 11 bases between. This CDR3 reads CSASPTGTGNTIYF. CDR3 nucleotides: TGCAGTGCTAGCCCCACAGGGACTGGAAACACCATATATTTT.

This clonotype has a count of ten or more. This CDR3 is CASSSTGGGPNTEAFF. CDR3 nucleotide sequence: TGTGCCAGCAGTTCCACAGGGGGGGGGCCGAACACTGAAGCTTTCTTT. The chain recombines TRBV28 with TRBJ1-1, with 8 positions matching TRBD1. The CDR3 is made up of 16 amino acids. V lost 4 bases and J lost 1; bases outside the gene matches: 8. Germline V gives CDR1 MDHEN, CDR2 SYDVKM.

At least ten counts were recorded for this clonotype. The chain recombines TRBV6-1 with TRBJ1-5; the D is unclear. CDR1 and CDR2 (germline): MNHNS, SASEGT. CDR3 length equals 15 residues. Trimming stripped 5 bases from V and 0 bases from J, with 11 bases between. The CDR3 loop reads CASSPGIASNQPQHF. The CDR3 DNA follows: TGTGCCAGCAGTCCGGGGATCGCTAGCAATCAGCCCCAGCATTTT.

The table lists this clonotype with many counts. The V and J genes are TRBV11-2 and TRBJ1-2; TRBD1 agrees at 9 bases. The CDR3 loop spans 16 amino acids. With 3 bases clipped from V and 2 bases from J, the junction kept 7 bases outside the gene matches. Germline CDR1 and CDR2: SGHAT and FQNNGV. CDR3 protein: CASSFTGGFLNYGYTF. The CDR3 DNA is TGTGCCAGCAGCTTTACAGGGGGCTTCCTGAACTATGGCTACACCTTC.

This clonotype was picked up a small number of times. CDR3 region: CASSFTPIAGVGETQYF. The CDR3 DNA sequence: TGTGCCAGCAGCTTTACCCCCATAGCGGGAGTGGGGGAGACCCAGTACTTC. The genes are TRBV7-9 and TRBJ2-5; 9 bases fit TRBD2. V was pared by 3 bases and J by 5 bases, with 13 bases of the junction left unmatched. This CDR3 comprises 17 residues. Per the germline V gene, CDR1 is SEHNR and CDR2 is FQNEAQ (reference sequence).